Listed below are T cell receptor beta chains from one sample, sequenced in a study of cytomegalovirus exposure and HLA in healthy donors. The table came from immunoSEQ multiplex PCR; TCRdb's copy has only in-frame clones and leaves some out. The repertoire holds 100,000 to 150,000 clones, with approximately 80% as singletons. What was sequenced was PBMCs. The origin of the receptors is a man in his thirties or forties in good health and CMV-seropositive. CDR3s include the opening cysteine and the closing phenylalanine or tryptophan. A D gene is named only where the DNA matches it firmly. Size is stated for part of the rows, as once, few or many counts, or as a class when the clone is expanded.

v_call	d_call	j_call	clone_size	cdr3_length	cdr3_nt	cdr3_aa
TRBV28	TRBD1	TRBJ1-1	.	16	TGTGCCAGCAGTTTACCCGGGACAGGGGGCCGCACTGAAGCTTTCTTT	CASSLPGTGGRTEAFF
TRBV7-6	TRBD1	TRBJ1-1	.	12	TGTGCCAGCAGCACCCGACAGGGTGAAGCTTTCTTT	CASSTRQGEAFF
TRBV20-1	.	TRBJ2-7	.	11	TGCAGTGCTAGAGTTCTCTACGAGCAGTACTTC	CSARVLYEQYF
TRBV5-1	TRBD1	TRBJ1-6	.	15	TGCGCCAGCAGCTTGTGGGACAGTCTTAATTCACCCCTCCACTTT	CASSLWDSLNSPLHF
TRBV7-9	TRBD2	TRBJ2-2	.	14	TGTGCCAGCAGCCCGCGGACTAGGACCGGGGAGCTGTTTTTT	CASSPRTRTGELFF
TRBV7-8	TRBD2	TRBJ2-1	.	16	TGTGCCAGCAGCTTAGGTTCGGGTAGCGGGTACAATGAGCAGTTCTTC	CASSLGSGSGYNEQFF
TRBV9	.	TRBJ1-1	few	15	TGTGCCAGCACCCCCAGCAGAGGCCCGAACACTGAAGCTTTCTTT	CASTPSRGPNTEAFF
TRBV7-8	.	TRBJ2-7	.	16	TGTGCCAGCAGCCCTCGAAGGGGCCCCCTTGACTACGAGCAGTACTTC	CASSPRRGPLDYEQYF
TRBV2	TRBD1	TRBJ2-7	.	18	TGTGCCAGCAGTGAAGTTAAAGGACAGGGGACCCCCCCCCACGAGCAGTACTTC	CASSEVKGQGTPPHEQYF
TRBV19	TRBD1	TRBJ1-1	.	13	TGTGCCAGTAGTCCTACAGGGGCCACTGAAGCTTTCTTT	CASSPTGATEAFF
TRBV28	TRBD1	TRBJ1-6	few	14	TGTGCCAGCAATGACGGGACAGGGGTTTCACCCCTCCACTTT	CASNDGTGVSPLHF
TRBV2	TRBD2	TRBJ2-7	.	15	TGTGCCAGCAGTACGAGAAGCGGGGGGGCGTCCGAGCAGTACTTC	CASSTRSGGASEQYF
TRBV5-6	TRBD2	TRBJ2-1	.	14	TGTGCCAGCAGCTTGAGCCTAGCGGGGAATGAGCAGTTCTTC	CASSLSLAGNEQFF
TRBV5-4	.	TRBJ2-7	few	14	TGTGCCAGCAGCTCGACAGAGCTCCCCTACGAGCAGTACTTC	CASSSTELPYEQYF
TRBV9	TRBD1	TRBJ2-7	.	14	TGTGCCAGCAGCTTCCAGGGGGCTAGCTACGAGCAGTACTTC	CASSFQGASYEQYF
TRBV2	TRBD2	TRBJ2-2	.	15	TGTGCCAGCAGTGAAGTCGGGGGGGACACCGGGGAGCTGTTTTTT	CASSEVGGDTGELFF
TRBV9	TRBD2	TRBJ2-3	.	17	TGTGCCAGCAGCGTAGAGGCTAGCGGGGGGGCAAGAGATACGCAGTATTTT	CASSVEASGGARDTQYF
TRBV5-1	.	TRBJ1-1	.	14	TGCGCCAGCAGCTTGAAGGGGCAAAACACTGAAGCTTTCTTT	CASSLKGQNTEAFF
TRBV2	.	TRBJ1-5	.	14	TGTGCCAGCAGACCTTGGGAGCTATCGGGACCCCAGCATTTT	CASRPWELSGPQHF
TRBV7-3	.	TRBJ2-3	.	13	TGTGCCAGCAGCTCCATTAGCACAGATACGCAGTATTTT	CASSSISTDTQYF
TRBV28	.	TRBJ2-3	.	18	TGTGCCAGCAGGCTCCTAAACAGACCTTCAATATCCACAGATACGCAGTATTTT	CASRLLNRPSISTDTQYF
TRBV29-1	.	TRBJ2-7	.	12	TGCAGCGTTGCGGAGGGCTCCTACGAGCAGTACTTC	CSVAEGSYEQYF
TRBV7-2	.	TRBJ2-1	few	12	TGTGCCAGCTGGGACACCCGCAATGAGCAGTTCTTC	CASWDTRNEQFF
TRBV5-6	.	TRBJ1-1	.	11	TGTGCCAGCAGCTTGGGGGCCTCACCCGCCTTT	CASSLGASPAF
TRBV10-1	TRBD1	TRBJ2-2	.	15	TGCGCCAGCAGTGAGGTGACAGGGTGGACCGGGGAGCTGTTTTTT	CASSEVTGWTGELFF
TRBV25-1	TRBD1	TRBJ2-7	.	13	TGTGCCAGCAGTGAGACAGGGATGGGCGAGCAGTACTTC	CASSETGMGEQYF
TRBV2	.	TRBJ2-2	many	14	TGTGCCAGCACCGAACAGGGTTACACCGGGGAGCTGTTTTTT	CASTEQGYTGELFF
TRBV7-9	.	TRBJ1-3	.	19	TGTGCCAGCAGCTTGTCGGGGGGCTCCTCCCGTAACTCTGGATACACCATATATTTT	CASSLSGGSSRNSGYTIYF
TRBV18	TRBD1	TRBJ1-2	.	15	TGTGCCAGCTCACCCCCGACAGGGGGCGCGAAAGGCTACACCTTC	CASSPPTGGAKGYTF
TRBV19	TRBD1	TRBJ1-2	.	13	TGTGCCAGTAGTACCTCAGGGGGCTTTGGCTACACCTTC	CASSTSGGFGYTF
TRBV11-3	TRBD2	TRBJ2-2	.	15	TGTGCCAGCAGCCCTCGGGGGGGAGGGACCGGGGAGCTGTTTTTT	CASSPRGGGTGELFF
TRBV6-6	TRBD1	TRBJ2-1	.	13	TGTGCCACCACGACAGGGGCCTACAATGAGCAGTTCTTC	CATTTGAYNEQFF
TRBV4-2	.	TRBJ2-6	once	15	TGTGCCAGCAGTTTGACAGGATCTGGGGCCAACGTCCTGACTTTC	CASSLTGSGANVLTF
TRBV1	.	TRBJ2-3	.	18	TGCACCAGCAGCCAAGCCCGGACTAGCGGGGGGCTCACAGATACGCAGTATTTT	CTSSQARTSGGLTDTQYF
TRBV4-2	.	TRBJ2-3	.	12	TGTGCCAGCAGCCAAGTCCGAGATACGCAGTATTTT	CASSQVRDTQYF
TRBV9	TRBD1	TRBJ1-2	.	16	TGTGCCAGCAGCGTAGCCCTCGGACAGGATTTGTATGGCTACACCTTC	CASSVALGQDLYGYTF
TRBV6-5	.	TRBJ2-1	.	12	TGTGCCAGCAGCCCCGGAGGGAATGAGCAGTTCTTC	CASSPGGNEQFF
TRBV9	TRBD2	TRBJ2-3	.	16	TGTGCCAGCAGCGTAGTGAGCGGGGGGGCGGGAGATACGCAGTATTTT	CASSVVSGGAGDTQYF
TRBV7-7	TRBD2	TRBJ2-2	.	17	TGTGCCAGCAGCCCTGGGACTAGCGGGGCGAGCACCGGGGAGCTGTTTTTT	CASSPGTSGASTGELFF
TRBV10-1	.	TRBJ2-7	.	14	TGCGCCAGCAGTGAGTGGCGGGGCTCCTACGAGCAGTACTTC	CASSEWRGSYEQYF
TRBV19	TRBD1	TRBJ1-1	.	14	TGTGCCAGTAGTAGCCGGGGACAGCCCATGAGAGCTTTCTTT	CASSSRGQPMRAFF
TRBV5-1	.	TRBJ2-2	.	16	TGCGCCAGCAGCCTTCACAGGGTCGGGAACACCGGGGAGCTGTTTTTT	CASSLHRVGNTGELFF